Each of the 3 T cell receptor beta chains below was sequenced from the same sample in a study of CD8 T cells in Susac syndrome. RNA totalling roughly 0.45 to 1 ug underwent reverse transcription with random hexamers. TCRdb re-analysed the immunoSEQ multiplex PCR reads in MiXCR, keeping a single row per CDR3 protein. The table includes about 200,000 distinct CDR3 sequences, 95% detected once. Sequencing input: CD4+ T cells from PBMCs. All receptors come from a human donor in good health.

CDR3 coding DNA: TGTGCCAGCAGCCAAGACGGGAGTTGGGATACGCAGTATTTT. This gives the protein CASSQDGSWDTQYF. The V and J genes are TRBV3-1 and TRBJ2-3, with D possibly TRBD2 on 6 matching bases. CDR1 is LGHDT and CDR2 is YNNKEL in the germline V gene (reference sequence). V dropped 0 bases and J dropped 6 bases, with 10 bases sitting between them. CDR3 size: 14 residues.

In DNA, the CDR3 is TGTGCCAGCTCACTCCAGGGGTCGGGGGAGACCCAGTACTTC. Its translation: CASSLQGSGETQYF. The chain couples TRBV18 to TRBJ2-5; TRBD1 is a possible D gene (6 bases). The V end was cut by 4 bases, the J end by 5 bases, with 14 bases between. Germline CDR1 reads KGHSH; CDR2 reads LQKENI. The CDR3 is made up of 14 amino acids.

The count of this clonotype is one. The rearrangement joins TRBV27 to TRBJ1-5; 7 bases match TRBD1. V shed 6 bases, J shed 1 base, and the junction held 6 bases outside the gene matches. Germline V gene sequence: CDR1 MNHEY, CDR2 SMNVEV (reference sequence). This CDR3 region has 15 residues. The CDR3 DNA is TGTGCCAGCAGCATAACGGGACAGAGCAATCAGCCCCAGCATTTT. Amino acid sequence: CASSITGQSNQPQHF.